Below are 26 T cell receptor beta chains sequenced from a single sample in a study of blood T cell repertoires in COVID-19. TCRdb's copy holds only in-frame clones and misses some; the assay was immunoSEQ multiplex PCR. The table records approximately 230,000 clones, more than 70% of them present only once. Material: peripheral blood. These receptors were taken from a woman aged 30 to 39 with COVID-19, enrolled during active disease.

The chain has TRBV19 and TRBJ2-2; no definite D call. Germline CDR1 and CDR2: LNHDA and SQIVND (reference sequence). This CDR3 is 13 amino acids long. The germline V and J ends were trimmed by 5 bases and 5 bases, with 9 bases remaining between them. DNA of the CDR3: TGTGCCAGTAGTGCTACGTTGACCGGGGAGCTGTTTTTT. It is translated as CASSATLTGELFF.

The CDR3 DNA is TGTGCCAGTAGTAATAATACCCCGAGGGGGAGCAATCAGCCCCAGCATTTT. Encoded protein: CASSNNTPRGSNQPQHF. The chain has TRBV19 and TRBJ1-5, with a tentative D call TRBD1 (6 bases). V shed 4 bases and J shed 1 base, with 17 bases lying between them. From germline, CDR1 is LNHDA and CDR2 SQIVND (reference sequence). This CDR3 has 17 residues. The full variable domain, rest sourced from reference TRBV19 and TRBJ1-5, is DGGITQSPKYLFRKEGQNVTLSCEQNLNHDAMYWYRQDPGQGLRLIYYSQIVNDFQKGDIAEGYSVSREKKESFPLTVTSAQKNPTAFYLCASSNNTPRGSNQPQHFGDGTRLSIL.

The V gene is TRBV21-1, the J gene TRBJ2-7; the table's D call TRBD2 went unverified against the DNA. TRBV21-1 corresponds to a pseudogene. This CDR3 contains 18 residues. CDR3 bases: TGTGCCAGCAGCAAGTTTTTCCCTAGCGGGCCAAACTCCTACGAGCAGTACGTC. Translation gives CASSKFFPSGPNSYEQYV.

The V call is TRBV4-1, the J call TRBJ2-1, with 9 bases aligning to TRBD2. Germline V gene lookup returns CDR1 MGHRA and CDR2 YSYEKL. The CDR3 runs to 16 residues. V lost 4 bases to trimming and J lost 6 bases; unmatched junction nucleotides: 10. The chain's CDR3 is CASSLPVAGVGNEQFF. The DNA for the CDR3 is TGCGCCAGCAGCCTCCCCGTAGCGGGGGTTGGCAATGAGCAGTTCTTC.

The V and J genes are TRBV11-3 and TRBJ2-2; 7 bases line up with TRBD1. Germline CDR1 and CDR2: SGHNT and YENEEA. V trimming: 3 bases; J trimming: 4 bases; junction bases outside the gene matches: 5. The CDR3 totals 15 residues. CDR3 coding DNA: TGTGCCAGCAGCTTGACAGGGTTCGGCACCGGGGAGCTGTTTTTT. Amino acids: CASSLTGFGTGELFF.

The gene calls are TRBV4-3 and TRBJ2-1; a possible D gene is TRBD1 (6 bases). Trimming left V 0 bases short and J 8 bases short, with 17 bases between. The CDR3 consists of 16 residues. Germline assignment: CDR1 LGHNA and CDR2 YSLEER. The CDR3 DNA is TGCGCCAGCAGCCAAGAAGGGGTAGGGACATTCGATGAGCAGTTCTTC. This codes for CASSQEGVGTFDEQFF.

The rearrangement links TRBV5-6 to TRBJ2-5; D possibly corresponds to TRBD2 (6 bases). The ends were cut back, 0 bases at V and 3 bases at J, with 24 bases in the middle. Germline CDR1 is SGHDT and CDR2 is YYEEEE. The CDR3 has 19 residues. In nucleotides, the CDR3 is TGTGCCAGCAGCTTGGCCCGCCGAACGTACCTGTGGGGGGAAGAGACCCAGTACTTC. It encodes CASSLARRTYLWGEETQYF.

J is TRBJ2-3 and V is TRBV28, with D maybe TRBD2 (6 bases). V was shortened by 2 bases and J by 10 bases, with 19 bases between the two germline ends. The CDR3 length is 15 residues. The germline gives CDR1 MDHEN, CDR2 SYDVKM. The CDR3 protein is CASSLMSGSGRAQYF. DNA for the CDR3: TGTGCCAGCAGTTTAATGTCAGGTAGCGGCAGGGCGCAGTATTTT.

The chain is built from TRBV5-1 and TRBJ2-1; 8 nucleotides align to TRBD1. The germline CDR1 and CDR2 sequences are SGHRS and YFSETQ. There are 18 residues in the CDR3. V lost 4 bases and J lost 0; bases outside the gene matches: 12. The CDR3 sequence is CASSQGTGHSSSYNEQFF. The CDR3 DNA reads TGCGCCAGCAGCCAAGGGACAGGACATTCGAGCTCCTACAATGAGCAGTTCTTC.

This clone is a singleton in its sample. The DNA of the CDR3 is TGTGCCAGCAGCCAGACTAATCAGCCCCAGCATTTT. It is translated as CASSQTNQPQHF. This chain connects TRBV2 to TRBJ1-5; D is uncertain. This CDR3 contains 12 residues. Germline loops: CDR1 SNHLY, CDR2 FYNNEI. The germline V and J ends were trimmed by 6 bases and 4 bases, with 7 bases remaining between them.

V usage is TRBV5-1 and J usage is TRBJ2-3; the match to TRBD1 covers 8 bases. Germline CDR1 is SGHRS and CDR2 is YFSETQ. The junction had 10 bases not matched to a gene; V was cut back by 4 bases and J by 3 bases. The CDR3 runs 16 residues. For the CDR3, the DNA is TGCGCCAGCAGCCCCAGGCAGGGGGCTGTAACAGATACGCAGTATTTT. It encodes CASSPRQGAVTDTQYF.

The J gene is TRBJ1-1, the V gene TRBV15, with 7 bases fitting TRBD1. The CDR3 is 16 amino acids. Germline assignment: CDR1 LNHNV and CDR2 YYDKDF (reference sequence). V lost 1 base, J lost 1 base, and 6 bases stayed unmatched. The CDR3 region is CATSRAGGNGNTEAFF. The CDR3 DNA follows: TGTGCCACCAGCAGAGCAGGGGGGAACGGGAACACTGAAGCTTTCTTT.

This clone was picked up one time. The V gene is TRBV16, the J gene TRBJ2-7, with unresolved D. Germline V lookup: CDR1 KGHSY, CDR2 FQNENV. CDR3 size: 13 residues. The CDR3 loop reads CASSQIQRGALVV. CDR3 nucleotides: TGTGCCAGCAGCCAAATTCAGAGAGGAGCCTTGGTCGTC.

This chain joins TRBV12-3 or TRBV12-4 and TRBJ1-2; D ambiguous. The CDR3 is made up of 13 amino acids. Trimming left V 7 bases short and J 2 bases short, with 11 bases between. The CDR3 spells CASILPGNYGYTF. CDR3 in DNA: TGTGCCAGCATCCTTCCGGGGAACTATGGCTACACCTTC.

The CDR3 nucleotides read TGTGCCAGCAGTCAAACCACAGGGGGCATCTATGGCTACACCTTC. This translates into CASSQTTGGIYGYTF. The chain joins TRBV6-2 or TRBV6-3 to TRBJ1-2; 9 positions match TRBD1. Germline V lookup: CDR1 MNHEY, CDR2 SVGEGT. The trim removed 5 bases at V and 4 bases at J, leaving 8 bases unmatched. The CDR3 spans 15 residues.

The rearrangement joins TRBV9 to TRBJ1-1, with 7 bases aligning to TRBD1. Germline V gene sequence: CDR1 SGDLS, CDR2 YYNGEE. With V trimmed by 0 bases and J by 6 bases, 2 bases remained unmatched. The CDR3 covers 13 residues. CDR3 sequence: CASSVGQGAEAFF. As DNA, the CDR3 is TGTGCCAGCAGCGTAGGCCAGGGGGCTGAAGCTTTCTTT.

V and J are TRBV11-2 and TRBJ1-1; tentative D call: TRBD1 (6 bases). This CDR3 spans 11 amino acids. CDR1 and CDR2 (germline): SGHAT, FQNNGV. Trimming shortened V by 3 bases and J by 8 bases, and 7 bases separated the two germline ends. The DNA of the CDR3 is TGTGCCAGCAGCTTGACAGGCGAAGCTTTCTTT. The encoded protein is CASSLTGEAFF.

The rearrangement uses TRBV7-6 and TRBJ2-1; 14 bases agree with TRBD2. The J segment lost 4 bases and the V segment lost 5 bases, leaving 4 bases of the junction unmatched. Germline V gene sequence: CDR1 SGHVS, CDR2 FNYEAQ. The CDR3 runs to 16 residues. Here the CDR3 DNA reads TGTGCCAGCAGCCCGGGACTAGCGGGGGAGTACAATGAGCAGTTCTTC. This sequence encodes CASSPGLAGEYNEQFF.

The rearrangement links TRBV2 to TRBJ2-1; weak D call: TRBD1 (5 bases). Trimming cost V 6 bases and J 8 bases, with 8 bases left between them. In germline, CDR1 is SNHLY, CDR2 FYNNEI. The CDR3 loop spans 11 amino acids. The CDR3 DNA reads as TGTGCCAGCAGGTTGGGGCATGAGCAGTTCTTC. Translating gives CASRLGHEQFF.

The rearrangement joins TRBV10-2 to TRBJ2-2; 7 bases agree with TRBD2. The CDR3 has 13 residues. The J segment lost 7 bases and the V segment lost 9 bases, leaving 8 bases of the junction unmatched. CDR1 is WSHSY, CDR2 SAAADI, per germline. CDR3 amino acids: CASRTSEDGELFF. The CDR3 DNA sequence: TGCGCCAGTCGGACTAGTGAGGACGGGGAGCTGTTTTTT.

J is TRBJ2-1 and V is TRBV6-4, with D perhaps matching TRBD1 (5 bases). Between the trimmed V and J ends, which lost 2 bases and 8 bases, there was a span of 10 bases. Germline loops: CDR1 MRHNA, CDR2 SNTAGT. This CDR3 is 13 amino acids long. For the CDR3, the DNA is TGTGCCAGCAGTGACGGGGCCGTCGATGAGCAGTTCTTC. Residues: CASSDGAVDEQFF.

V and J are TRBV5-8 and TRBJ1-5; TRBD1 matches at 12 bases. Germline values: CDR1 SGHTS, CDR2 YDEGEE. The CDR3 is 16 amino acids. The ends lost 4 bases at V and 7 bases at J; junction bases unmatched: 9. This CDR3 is CASSLTGTGGMQPQHF. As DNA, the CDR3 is TGTGCCAGCAGCCTCACCGGGACAGGGGGCATGCAGCCCCAGCATTTT.

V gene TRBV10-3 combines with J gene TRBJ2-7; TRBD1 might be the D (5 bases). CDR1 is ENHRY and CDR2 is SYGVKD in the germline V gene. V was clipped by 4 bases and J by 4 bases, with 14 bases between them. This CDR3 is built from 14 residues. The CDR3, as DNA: TGTGCCATCAGTGGTATGGGGCCAATGTACGAGCAGTACTTC. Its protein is CAISGMGPMYEQYF.

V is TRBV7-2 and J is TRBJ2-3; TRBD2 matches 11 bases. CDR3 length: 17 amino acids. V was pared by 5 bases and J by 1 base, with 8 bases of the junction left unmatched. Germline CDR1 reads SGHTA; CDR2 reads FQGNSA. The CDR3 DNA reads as TGTGCCAGCAGCCCCGGACTAGCGGGTCTTGGCACAGATACGCAGTATTTT. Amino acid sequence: CASSPGLAGLGTDTQYF. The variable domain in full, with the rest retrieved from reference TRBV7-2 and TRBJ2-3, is GAGVSQSPSNKVTEKGKDVELRCDPISGHTALYWYRQSLGQGLEFLIYFQGNSAPDKSGLPSDRFSAERTGGSVSTLTIQRTQQEDSAVYLCASSPGLAGLGTDTQYFGPGTRLTVL.

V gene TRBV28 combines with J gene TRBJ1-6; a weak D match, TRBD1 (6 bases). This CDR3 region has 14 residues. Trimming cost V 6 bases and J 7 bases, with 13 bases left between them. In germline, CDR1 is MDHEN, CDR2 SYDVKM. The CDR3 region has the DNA TGTGCCAGCAGCCCGACAGGTTTCAATTCACCCCTCCACTTT. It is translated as CASSPTGFNSPLHF.

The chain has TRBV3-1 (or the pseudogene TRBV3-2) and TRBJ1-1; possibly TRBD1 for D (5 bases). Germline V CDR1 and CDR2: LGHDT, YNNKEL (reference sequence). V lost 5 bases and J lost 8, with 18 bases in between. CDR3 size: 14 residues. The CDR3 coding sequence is TGTGCCAGCAGCAAAACAGAGATGAGGACAGAAGCTTTCTTT. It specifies CASSKTEMRTEAFF.